These 15 T cell receptor beta chains were sequenced from one sample in a study of a mutant IDH1 vaccine in newly diagnosed glioma. No antigen has been assigned to these receptors. The protocol was immunoSEQ multiplex PCR, while the TCRdb copy is restricted to in-frame clones and leaves out a portion. This sample has around 40,000 clones, with roughly 84% found just once. Time point indicated: week 11, during vaccination. Alongside topical imiquimod, each dose of vaccine comprised 300 ug of mutant IDH1 20-mer peptide. The sequencing used PBMCs, collected from a glioma patient whose treatment included an IDH1 peptide vaccine. The receptor set was obtained from a man aged 35-49 years with glioma.

The chain couples TRBV6-5 to TRBJ1-2; unclear D gene. The CDR3 has 12 amino acids. V was trimmed by 4 bases and J by 8 bases, leaving 11 bases between them. CDR1 is MNHEY and CDR2 is SVGAGI in the germline V gene. CDR3 in DNA: TGTGCCAGCAGTTCCCCCGGTGGCGGCTACACCTTC. Amino acids: CASSSPGGGYTF.

The chain couples TRBV6-1 to TRBJ2-2, with D perhaps matching TRBD1 (5 bases). Germline CDR1 and CDR2: MNHNS and SASEGT. The CDR3 length is 13 residues. V was shortened by 5 bases and J by 6 bases, with 10 bases between the two germline ends. CDR3 sequence: CASSTRRAGELFF. CDR3 sequence (DNA): TGTGCCAGCAGTACCCGCAGGGCCGGGGAGCTGTTTTTT.

This chain links TRBV7-6 with TRBJ1-3; 7 bases match TRBD1. Per the germline V gene, CDR1 is SGHVS and CDR2 is FNYEAQ. J gave up 4 bases and V 5 bases, and 5 bases lay outside the gene matches. This CDR3 region has 14 residues. The CDR3 coding sequence is TGTGCCAGCAGCACACCGGGACAGGGAAACACCATATATTTT. It specifies CASSTPGQGNTIYF.

The DNA for the CDR3 is TGTGCCAGCAGTTTACCATCGCGGTTTGAGCAGTTCTTC. Protein sequence: CASSLPSRFEQFF. This chain joins TRBV28 and TRBJ2-1, with D unclear. This CDR3 is built from 13 residues. The V end lost 2 bases, the J end lost 9 bases, and 11 bases lay between the germline ends. The germline V gene has CDR1 MDHEN and CDR2 SYDVKM.

This sequence joins TRBV5-1 and TRBJ1-1, with no clear D. CDR1 is SGHRS and CDR2 is YFSETQ in the germline V gene. V gave up 5 bases and J gave up 0 bases, with 11 bases separating them. There are 14 residues in the CDR3. The CDR3 nucleotides are TGCGCCAGCAGGTTCGGACGGATGAACACTGAAGCTTTCTTT. Its protein product is CASRFGRMNTEAFF.

Written as DNA, the CDR3 is TGTGCCAGCAGCGAAGAAACCGGGACGTACTCCTACGAGCAGTACTTC. Translated, it gives CASSEETGTYSYEQYF. The chain employs TRBV5-6 and TRBJ2-7; D could derive from TRBD1 or TRBD2 (5 bases each). V was cut by 4 bases and J by 0 bases, with 17 bases left in between. Per germline, CDR1 SGHDT and CDR2 YYEEEE. This CDR3 has 16 amino acids.

The chain has TRBV6-5 and TRBJ1-1; D remains unclear. The CDR3 is 16 amino acids. The V end lost 0 bases, the J end lost 0 bases, and 11 bases lay between the germline ends. Germline CDR1 reads MNHEY; CDR2 reads SVGAGI. CDR3 in DNA: TGTGCCAGCAGTTACTCGAAAAAGGTTTTGAACACTGAAGCTTTCTTT. Residues: CASSYSKKVLNTEAFF.

J is TRBJ2-6 and V is TRBV5-1; 9 positions match TRBD2. Trimming cost V 1 base and J 1 base; bases outside gene matches: 6. The CDR3 is 18 amino acids. Germline lookup yields CDR1 SGHRS and CDR2 YFSETQ. DNA for the CDR3: TGCGCCAGCAGCTTGATAGCGGGAGCGAGGTCTGGGGCCAACGTCCTGACTTTC. It specifies CASSLIAGARSGANVLTF.

The V and J genes are TRBV6-1 and TRBJ1-1; 7 nucleotides agree with TRBD1. V lost 6 bases, J lost 1 base, and 5 bases stayed unmatched. The CDR3 is made up of 14 amino acids. Per the germline V gene, CDR1 is MNHNS and CDR2 is SASEGT. CDR3 in amino acids: CASSQDRWNTEAFF. As DNA, the CDR3 is TGTGCCAGCAGCCAGGACAGGTGGAACACTGAAGCTTTCTTT.

This chain links TRBV5-6 with TRBJ2-3; 10 positions agree with TRBD2. The germline V gene has CDR1 SGHDT and CDR2 YYEEEE. The CDR3 extends over 16 amino acids. The junction had 6 bases not matched to a gene; V was cut back by 3 bases and J by 2 bases. CDR3 sequence: CASSSKSGRDTDTQYF. CDR3 sequence (DNA): TGTGCCAGCAGCTCGAAAAGCGGGAGGGACACAGATACGCAGTATTTT.

The J gene is TRBJ2-7, the V gene TRBV5-1; D unresolved. Trimming cost V 4 bases and J 1 base, with 3 bases left between them. Germline V gives CDR1 SGHRS, CDR2 YFSETQ. CDR3 length: 11 residues. CDR3 region: CASSQSYEQYF. Here the CDR3 DNA reads TGCGCCAGCAGCCAGTCCTACGAGCAGTACTTC. The whole variable domain, filled in from reference TRBV5-1 and TRBJ2-7, reads KAGVTQTPRYLIKTRGQQVTLSCSPISGHRSVSWYQQTPGQGLQFLFEYFSETQRNKGNFPGRFSGRQFSNSRSEMNVSTLELGDSALYLCASSQSYEQYFGPGTRLTVT.

V is TRBV20-1 and J is TRBJ2-2; no clear D gene. The CDR3 sequence is 11 residues long. The V and J ends lost 2 bases and 8 bases respectively, with 6 bases between them. CDR1 and CDR2 (germline): DFQATT, SNEGSKA (reference sequence). The CDR3 loop is CSARYDGELFF. Written as DNA, the CDR3 is TGCAGTGCTAGATACGATGGGGAGCTGTTTTTT.

In its sample, this clone was seen once. V and J are TRBV9 and TRBJ2-2; the D is unclear. Germline V CDR1 and CDR2: SGDLS, YYNGEE. This CDR3 is 21 amino acids long. Between the trimmed V and J ends, which lost 0 bases and 6 bases, there was a span of 30 bases. CDR3 DNA sequence: TGTGCCAGCAGCGTAGTTCGGTTAGGGTGTACGTGTTGGGTTGCTTCCGGGGAGCTGTTTTTT. It specifies CASSVVRLGCTCWVASGELFF. Looking up the rest from reference TRBV9 and TRBJ2-2 gives the full variable domain: DSGVTQTPKHLITATGQRVTLRCSPRSGDLSVYWYQQSLDQGLQFLIQYYNGEERAKGNILERFSAQQFPDLHSELNLSSLELGDSALYFCASSVVRLGCTCWVASGELFFGEGSRLTVL.

In DNA form, the CDR3 reads TGTGCCAGCAGCGTAAACCCGAGGGGGAGCTACGAGCAGTACTTC. Its protein is CASSVNPRGSYEQYF. The chain employs TRBV9 and TRBJ2-7, with a tentative D call TRBD1 (6 bases). V lost 1 base, J lost 3 bases, and 14 bases lay in between. The length of the CDR3 is 15 residues. The germline V gene encodes CDR1 SGDLS and CDR2 YYNGEE.

The chain carries TRBV6-4 and TRBJ2-1, with TRBD2 matching over 10 bases. The CDR3 runs to 18 residues. J was trimmed by 7 bases and V by 8 bases; bases with no gene match: 20. CDR1 MRHNA and CDR2 SNTAGT come from the germline V gene. DNA for the CDR3: TGTGCCAGCTCCCTCGAGGGACTAGCGTCAGCAGGGGGGAATGAGCAGTTCTTC. This sequence encodes CASSLEGLASAGGNEQFF.